The TCR beta chain under discussion was sequenced for a study of human T cells and chemical hapten exposure. In this sample, this clonotype turned up a few times. V lost 6 bases to trimming and J lost 4 bases, with 19 bases between them. CDR1 ENHRY and CDR2 SYGVKD come from the germline V gene. The CDR3 loop spans 15 amino acids. Sample time point: healthy volunteer bleed at 6 weeks. The total RNA was obtained from whole blood that was not fractionated. TCRdb reprocessed the RACE reads with MiXCR, giving one entry per CDR3 protein. The sample carries about 77,000 distinct CDR3 sequences, over 6.5% recorded once.

Specimen: whole blood. V usage is TRBV10-3 and J usage is TRBJ2-7; the D is unclear. This receptor was taken from a female donor in good health. Some clones in this sample may be carry-over from other donors' samples. The CDR3 loop reads CAIRSWKGTSYEQYF. The CDR3 DNA is TGTGCCATCAGATCTTGGAAGGGCACTTCGTACGAGCAGTACTTC.